The following is a T cell receptor beta chain sequence with its context. This sample was taken from a study of blood T cell repertoires in COVID-19. Participant reports of clinical history set cohort assignment. Symptom resolution, clearance, or two negative PCRs marked donors in Cohort 3 as recovered. Per the authors' pipeline: Amplification of reference gene primers was used by the study to estimate nucleated cell counts. Repertoires were generated with immunoSEQ multiplex PCR, while TCRdb's copy carries only in-frame clones and drops some. D and trimming were read from the DNA, whereas the V and J calls and clone size are those reported in that table. The sample records some 530,000 clones, about nine tenths being singletons. Trimming removed 2 bases at V and 1 base at J, with 9 bases between. The CDR3 has 15 amino acids. CDR1 and CDR2 (germline): SGDLS, YYNGEE.

Sequencing was done on a sample of PBMCs or T cells enriched from blood (not recorded which). The V gene is TRBV9, the J gene TRBJ1-4; tentatively, D is TRBD1 (6 bases). This TCR came from a woman aged 55-70 years who had recovered from COVID-19. The CDR3: CASSVATGTNEKLFF. DNA for the CDR3: TGTGCCAGCAGCGTGGCGACAGGAACTAATGAAAAACTGTTTTTT. The whole variable domain, remainder taken from reference TRBV9 and TRBJ1-4, is DSGVTQTPKHLITATGQRVTLRCSPRSGDLSVYWYQQSLDQGLQFLIQYYNGEERAKGNILERFSAQQFPDLHSELNLSSLELGDSALYFCASSVATGTNEKLFFGSGTQLSVL.